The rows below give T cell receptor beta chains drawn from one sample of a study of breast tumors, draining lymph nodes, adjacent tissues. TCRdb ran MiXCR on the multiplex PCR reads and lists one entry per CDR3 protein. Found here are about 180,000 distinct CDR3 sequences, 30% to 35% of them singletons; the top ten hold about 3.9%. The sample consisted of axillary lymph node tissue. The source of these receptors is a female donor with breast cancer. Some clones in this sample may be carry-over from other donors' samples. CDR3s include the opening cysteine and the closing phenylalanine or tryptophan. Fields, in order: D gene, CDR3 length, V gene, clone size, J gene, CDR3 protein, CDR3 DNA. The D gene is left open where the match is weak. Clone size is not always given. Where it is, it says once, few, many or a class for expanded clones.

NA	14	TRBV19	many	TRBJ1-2	CASSIRRGDYGYTF	TGTGCCAGTAGTATAAGGAGGGGTGACTATGGCTACACCTTC
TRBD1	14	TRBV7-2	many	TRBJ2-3	CASSRDRLTDTQYF	TGTGCCAGCAGCCGGGACAGGCTCACAGATACGCAGTATTTT
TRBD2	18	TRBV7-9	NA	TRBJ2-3	CASSSLDGGAGSTDTQYF	TGTGCCAGCAGCTCCCTGGACGGGGGGGCCGGGAGCACAGATACGCAGTATTTT
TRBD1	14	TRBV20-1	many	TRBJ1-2	CSAEGQAANYGYTF	TGCAGTGCTGAAGGACAGGCAGCTAACTATGGCTACACCTTC
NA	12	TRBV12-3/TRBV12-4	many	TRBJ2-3	CASSLFPDTQYF	TGTGCCAGCAGTTTATTTCCAGATACGCAGTATTTT
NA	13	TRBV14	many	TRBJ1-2	CASSQAITLGYTF	TGTGCCAGCAGCCAAGCGATAACACTTGGCTACACCTTC
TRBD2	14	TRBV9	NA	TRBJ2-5	CASRVAGGQEIQYF	TGTGCCAGTAGGGTAGCGGGGGGGCAAGAGATCCAGTACTTC
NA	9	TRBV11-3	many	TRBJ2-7	CASSLPRYF	TGTGCCAGCAGCTTACCCCGGTACTTC
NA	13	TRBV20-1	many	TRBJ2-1	CSASGDPYNEQFF	TGCAGTGCTTCGGGCGACCCCTACAATGAGCAGTTCTTC
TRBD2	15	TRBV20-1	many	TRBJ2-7	CSAYSGTSGSGEQYF	TGCAGTGCTTACTCCGGGACTAGCGGGAGTGGCGAGCAGTACTTC
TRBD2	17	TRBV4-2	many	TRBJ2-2	CASSQVGGGSNTGELFF	TGTGCCAGCAGCCAAGTAGGCGGGGGTTCGAACACCGGGGAGCTGTTTTTT